This T cell receptor (beta chain) was recovered during a study of cytomegalovirus exposure and HLA in healthy donors. PCR used 60 Vbeta primers and 13 Jbeta primers. The repertoire was sequenced with immunoSEQ multiplex PCR; TCRdb's copy has only in-frame clones and lacks some. The top ten clones hold approximately 10% of a sample with under 150,000 clones, 82% of them seen once. The CDR3 has 14 amino acids. Germline V gene lookup returns CDR1 ENHRY and CDR2 SYGVKD. With V trimmed by 10 bases and J by 4 bases, 13 bases remained unmatched. The TCR sequence derives from a male donor in good health and CMV-seropositive. Sequenced: PBMCs. V gene TRBV10-3 combines with J gene TRBJ2-7; 7 positions agree with TRBD1. The CDR3 sequence: CATNTIDRAYEQYF. The CDR3 coding sequence is TGTGCCACCAACACCATCGACAGGGCGTACGAGCAGTACTTC.